These 20 T cell receptor beta chains share one sample of origin, sequenced in a study of technical replicates of blood from a handful of donors. Assay used: immunoSEQ multiplex PCR; TCRdb lists only in-frame clones, some missing. The data contain 60,000 to 90,000 clones, around 97% of them seen just once; the ten biggest clones take up approximately 0.2%. The sample comprised T cells isolated from PBMCs. These receptors were obtained from a human donor in good health.

J is TRBJ1-2 and V is TRBV5-1, with D uncertain. Trimming left V 0 bases short and J 7 bases short, with 10 bases between. This CDR3 region has 13 residues. CDR1 is SGHRS, CDR2 YFSETQ, per germline. The CDR3 here is CASSLEGPGGYTF. CDR3 bases: TGCGCCAGCAGCTTGGAAGGTCCGGGTGGCTACACCTTC.

The CDR3 spells CAMVLDRDNEKLFF. The CDR3 bases are TGTGCAATGGTACTGGACAGGGACAATGAAAAACTGTTTTTT. This sequence joins TRBV30 and TRBJ1-4; TRBD1 aligns across 8 bases. The CDR3 extends over 14 amino acids. Germline V gives CDR1 GTSNPN, CDR2 SVGIG (reference sequence).

This chain joins TRBV6-5 and TRBJ1-6; D call uncertain. The V gene's germline CDR1 is MNHEY and CDR2 SVGAGI. CDR3 size: 15 residues. Trimming removed 5 bases from V and 1 base from J, with 9 bases in between. The CDR3 DNA sequence: TGTGCCAGCAGTCGGGGTTTTTCCTATAATTCACCCCTCCACTTT. Its protein is CASSRGFSYNSPLHF.

The chain couples TRBV6-4 to TRBJ1-2, with unresolved D. CDR3 length: 13 residues. V shed 0 bases and J shed 4 bases, with 6 bases lying between them. CDR1 and CDR2 (germline): MRHNA, SNTAGT. As DNA, the CDR3 is TGTGCCAGCAGTGACTCCCCGGGCTATGGCTACACCTTC. This codes for CASSDSPGYGYTF.

In this sample, this clone turned up once. The chain is built from TRBV19 and TRBJ1-2; D is undetermined. This CDR3 contains 12 residues. V shed 4 bases and J shed 4 bases, with 7 bases lying between them. The germline CDR1 and CDR2 sequences are LNHDA and SQIVND (reference sequence). The CDR3 spells CASSTILYGYTF. The CDR3 region has the DNA TGTGCCAGTAGTACTATTCTCTATGGCTACACCTTC.

This chain links TRBV27 with TRBJ1-2; possibly TRBD1 for D (5 bases). CDR1 is MNHEY, CDR2 SMNVEV, per germline (reference sequence). The CDR3 length is 14 residues. V was shortened by 3 bases and J by 4 bases, with 12 bases between the two germline ends. This CDR3 is CASSFTGDFYGYTF. The DNA of the CDR3 is TGTGCCAGCAGTTTCACGGGGGATTTCTATGGCTACACCTTC.

This clone was seen only once. In DNA, the CDR3 is TGTGCCAGCAGGTCGGGACACGGCTTCGATACGCAGTATTTT. Translating gives CASRSGHGFDTQYF. V and J are TRBV28 and TRBJ2-3; D perhaps matches TRBD1 (6 bases). The CDR3 totals 14 residues. The germline gives CDR1 MDHEN, CDR2 SYDVKM. V was cut by 6 bases and J by 6 bases, with 16 bases left in between.

In its sample, this clone was seen a few times. The CDR3 bases are TGTGCCAGCAGCTCGGACATGAACACTGAAGCTTTCTTT. It yields the protein CASSSDMNTEAFF. The chain couples TRBV7-7 to TRBJ1-1, with D perhaps TRBD1 (5 bases). The CDR3 length is 13 residues. Germline V gene data show CDR1 as SSHAT and CDR2 as FNYEAQ (reference sequence). Trimming shortened V by 4 bases and J by 0 bases, and 6 bases separated the two germline ends.

The chain couples TRBV6-5 to TRBJ2-7; weak D call: TRBD2 (5 bases). This CDR3 is 13 amino acids long. V gave up 6 bases and J gave up 0 bases, with 9 bases separating them. From germline, CDR1 is MNHEY and CDR2 SVGAGI. CDR3 DNA: TGTGCCAGCAGCCCGGGGTTCTCCTACGAGCAGTACTTC. Translated: CASSPGFSYEQYF.

This chain joins TRBV6-6 and TRBJ2-2; tentative D call: TRBD2 (7 bases). Germline values: CDR1 MNHNY, CDR2 SVGAGI (reference sequence). The CDR3 has 14 amino acids. Trimming stripped 9 bases from V and 6 bases from J, with 17 bases between. The CDR3 loop is CASLGGAVPGELFF. The CDR3 DNA follows: TGTGCCAGTCTAGGGGGGGCCGTTCCCGGGGAGCTGTTTTTT.

The chain couples TRBV6-1 to TRBJ2-1; D gene uncertain. V lost 6 bases and J lost 10, with 19 bases in between. Germline CDR1 is MNHNS and CDR2 is SASEGT. The CDR3 covers 14 residues. In DNA, the CDR3 is TGTGCCAGCAGAACAGACATTAGACGAAACGAGCAGTTCTTC. Translating it yields CASRTDIRRNEQFF.

The chain is built from TRBV6-1 and TRBJ1-2; a possible D gene is TRBD1 (6 bases). Trimming removed 2 bases at V and 8 bases at J, with 18 bases between. The CDR3 spans 15 residues. Germline V gene lookup returns CDR1 MNHNS and CDR2 SASEGT. CDR3 residues: CASSELAGAPSGYTF. DNA of the CDR3: TGTGCCAGCAGTGAATTAGCAGGGGCCCCTTCGGGCTACACCTTC.

The genes are TRBV10-3 and TRBJ1-2; TRBD1 matches 7 bases. J lost 8 bases, V lost 11 bases, and 14 bases had no gene match. The CDR3 runs 13 residues. Germline V gene lookup returns CDR1 ENHRY and CDR2 SYGVKD. The CDR3 DNA sequence: TGTGCCGCCAATCCCGACAGGGTAGGCGGCTACACCTTC. Translating it yields CAANPDRVGGYTF.

The rearrangement uses TRBV27 and TRBJ2-7, with D perhaps TRBD1 (5 bases). The V end lost 3 bases, the J end lost 2 bases, and 11 bases lay between the germline ends. The V gene's germline CDR1 is MNHEY and CDR2 SMNVEV (reference sequence). The CDR3 spans 14 residues. The CDR3 here is CASSFAGMAYEQYF. CDR3 nucleotides: TGTGCCAGCAGTTTCGCAGGGATGGCCTACGAGCAGTACTTC.

The chain couples TRBV9 to TRBJ2-3; TRBD1 might be the D (6 bases). V was cut by 5 bases and J by 1 base, with 14 bases left in between. The germline gives CDR1 SGDLS, CDR2 YYNGEE. The CDR3 runs to 15 residues. The CDR3 region has the DNA TGTGCCAGCAGTAACCGTGGGGGCCGCACAGATACGCAGTATTTT. Amino acid sequence: CASSNRGGRTDTQYF.

This sequence joins TRBV28 and TRBJ1-2, with D uncertain. Germline CDR1 reads MDHEN; CDR2 reads SYDVKM. The CDR3 loop spans 15 amino acids. V lost 3 bases to trimming and J lost 2 bases, with 13 bases between them. The CDR3 DNA follows: TGTGCCAGCAGTTTTTCGGGTGCTGGGAACTATGGCTACACCTTC. Its translation: CASSFSGAGNYGYTF.

The rearrangement links TRBV13 to TRBJ2-7, with TRBD2 as a possible D gene (5 bases). Trimming took off 1 base at V and 6 bases at J, with 7 bases between the two ends. Germline CDR1 PRHDT, CDR2 FYEKMQ (reference sequence). This CDR3 has 12 residues. CDR3 region: CASSLERSEQYF. The CDR3 nucleotides are TGTGCCAGCAGCTTAGAGCGGTCCGAGCAGTACTTC. Full variable domain (remainder filled in from reference TRBV13 and TRBJ2-7): AAGVIQSPRHLIKEKRETATLKCYPIPRHDTVYWYQQGPGQDPQFLISFYEKMQSDKGSIPDRFSAQQFSDYHSELNMSSLELGDSALYFCASSLERSEQYFGPGTRLTVT.

J is TRBJ2-1 and V is TRBV9, with 9 nucleotides matching TRBD2. The CDR3 covers 13 residues. The J segment lost 6 bases and the V segment lost 4 bases, leaving 2 bases of the junction unmatched. Germline assignment: CDR1 SGDLS and CDR2 YYNGEE. CDR3 DNA sequence: TGTGCCAGCAGCATGACTAGCGGCAATGAGCAGTTCTTC. It translates to CASSMTSGNEQFF.

The chain joins TRBV11-2 to TRBJ1-2; unclear D gene. The CDR3 is 15 amino acids. Trimming took off 5 bases at V and 5 bases at J, with 18 bases between the two ends. Germline assignment: CDR1 SGHAT and CDR2 FQNNGV. In DNA, the CDR3 is TGTGCCAGCAGCCCCTCCGGGGAAGAGGCGTATGGCTACACCTTC. It specifies CASSPSGEEAYGYTF. Full variable domain (missing parts from reference TRBV11-2 and TRBJ1-2): EAGVAQSPRYKIIEKRQSVAFWCNPISGHATLYWYQQILGQGPKLLIQFQNNGVVDDSQLPKDRFSAERLKGVDSTLKIQPAKLEDSAVYLCASSPSGEEAYGYTFGSGTRLTVV.

This clone was observed once. The chain couples TRBV7-9 to TRBJ1-2; 8 bases fit TRBD1. This CDR3 has 13 residues. Germline lookup yields CDR1 SEHNR and CDR2 FQNEAQ (reference sequence). V dropped 1 base and J dropped 11; count of bases not matched to a gene: 6. The CDR3 DNA reads TGTGCCAGCAGCTTAGAAACGGGACAGGAGTACACCTTC. It yields the protein CASSLETGQEYTF.